Each of the 13 T cell receptor beta chains below was sequenced from the same sample in a study of shared clonotypes between healthy human individuals (dated by TCRdb to 2020 to 2022). The library was obtained by the immunoSEQ multiplex PCR assay. In its TCRdb copy, this immuneACCESS table keeps in-frame sequences only and misses some clones. Where compared with another copy, unresolved V genes explain less than half of these, and the others have no known cause. Present in this sample are fewer than 600,000 clones, about four fifths of which were seen just once. In total, the top ten clones hold 13% of the sample. Sequenced sample: PBMCs. Source of these receptors: a woman between 40 and 50 years old in good health. Some clones in this sample may be carry-over from other donors' samples.

The chain has TRBV6-5 and TRBJ2-5; no definite D call. V was clipped by 6 bases and J by 5 bases, with 7 bases between them. The germline V gene encodes CDR1 MNHEY and CDR2 SVGAGI. The CDR3 spans 11 residues. As DNA, the CDR3 is TGTGCCAGCAGGACTTCGGAGACCCAGTACTTC. This encodes CASRTSETQYF.

This sequence joins TRBV19 and TRBJ2-3, with TRBD2 matching 7 bases. Germline loops: CDR1 LNHDA, CDR2 SQIVND (reference sequence). V was pared by 10 bases and J by 2 bases, with 9 bases of the junction left unmatched. The length of the CDR3 is 14 residues. The CDR3 is CATRGGVVTDTQYF. CDR3 DNA: TGTGCCACCCGGGGAGGGGTTGTCACAGATACGCAGTATTTT.

The chain joins TRBV30 to TRBJ2-1; 11 bases are a match to TRBD1. The ends lost 3 bases at V and 12 bases at J; junction bases unmatched: 16. In germline, CDR1 is GTSNPN, CDR2 SVGIG (reference sequence). The CDR3 sequence is 16 residues long. CDR3 bases: TGTGCCTGGAGGGACAGGGGGCATGAGAATGGGGTTAGGCAGTTCTTC. Protein sequence: CAWRDRGHENGVRQFF.

J is TRBJ1-1 and V is TRBV7-6; D gene uncertain. Trimming removed 1 base from V and 1 base from J, with 7 bases in between. In germline, CDR1 is SGHVS, CDR2 FNYEAQ. This CDR3 contains 14 residues. In nucleotides, the CDR3 is TGTGCCAGCAGCTTAGGAGCAGGGAACACTGAAGCTTTCTTT. Translation gives CASSLGAGNTEAFF.

The V call is TRBV5-4, the J call TRBJ2-2, with D perhaps TRBD1 (6 bases). CDR1 and CDR2 from the germline V gene are SGHNT and YYREEE (reference sequence). This CDR3 has 15 amino acids. Trimming left V 4 bases short and J 5 bases short, with 15 bases between. CDR3 in DNA: TGTGCCAGCAGCCTTTACAGGGTTAAGACCGGGGAGCTGTTTTTT. It yields the protein CASSLYRVKTGELFF.

The V gene is TRBV6-1, the J gene TRBJ2-2; 7 bases line up with TRBD1. Germline V gene lookup returns CDR1 MNHNS and CDR2 SASEGT. The CDR3 is 16 amino acids. V shed 4 bases and J 5 bases; nucleotides not matched to a gene: 10. The CDR3 DNA reads as TGTGCCAGCAGTGCCCGACAGGGAATTGGGACCGGGGAGCTGTTTTTT. It yields the protein CASSARQGIGTGELFF.

The gene calls are TRBV6-5 and TRBJ1-4; D unresolved. Germline CDR1 and CDR2: MNHEY and SVGAGI. This CDR3 has 14 residues. V lost 5 bases and J lost 0, with 7 bases in between. The CDR3 region is CASSRDATNEKLFF. CDR3 DNA: TGTGCCAGCAGTCGGGATGCAACTAATGAAAAACTGTTTTTT.

The V call is TRBV7-9, the J call TRBJ2-7; TRBD1 agrees at 7 bases. The CDR3 sequence is 15 residues long. V lost 3 bases, J lost 3 bases, and 8 bases stayed unmatched. Germline CDR1 is SEHNR and CDR2 is FQNEAQ (reference sequence). This chain's CDR3 is CASSFWDRNFYEQYF. The CDR3 DNA reads TGTGCCAGCAGCTTCTGGGACAGAAATTTCTACGAGCAGTACTTC. Using reference TRBV7-9 and TRBJ2-7 for the parts outside the CDR3, the full variable domain is DTGVSQNPRHKITKRGQNVTFRCDPISEHNRLYWYRQTLGQGPEFLTYFQNEAQLEKSRLLSDRFSAERPKGSFSTLEIQRTEQGDSAMYLCASSFWDRNFYEQYFGPGTRLTVT.

This sequence joins TRBV9 and TRBJ1-4, with D possibly TRBD1 on 6 matching bases. The CDR3 loop spans 15 amino acids. From germline, CDR1 is SGDLS and CDR2 YYNGEE. V was shortened by 0 bases and J by 5 bases, with 11 bases between the two germline ends. CDR3 region: CASSVEGQPNEKLFF. In DNA form, the CDR3 reads TGTGCCAGCAGCGTAGAAGGACAGCCAAATGAAAAACTGTTTTTT.

The chain joins TRBV6-5 to TRBJ2-7; D remains unclear. The V gene's germline CDR1 is MNHEY and CDR2 SVGAGI. V dropped 5 bases and J dropped 1 base, with 12 bases sitting between them. The CDR3 loop spans 14 amino acids. In DNA form, the CDR3 reads TGTGCCAGCAGTCCAAGGACGGGTTCCTACGAGCAGTACTTC. It encodes CASSPRTGSYEQYF.

The chain is built from TRBV2 and TRBJ2-4, with TRBD2 matching over 10 bases. Germline CDR1 is SNHLY and CDR2 is FYNNEI. With 5 bases clipped from V and 1 base from J, the junction kept 5 bases outside the gene matches. The CDR3 is 16 amino acids. The CDR3 spells CASSSSGRSAKNIQYF. In DNA form, the CDR3 reads TGTGCCAGCAGTTCTAGCGGGAGATCCGCCAAAAACATTCAGTACTTC.

The chain carries TRBV6-6 and TRBJ2-3, with no clear D. Germline assignment: CDR1 MNHNY and CDR2 SVGAGI (reference sequence). V lost 1 base and J lost 1, with 9 bases in between. The CDR3 runs 15 residues. CDR3 nucleotide sequence: TGTGCCAGCAGTTACTACAGCTGGGGCACAGATACGCAGTATTTT. This sequence encodes CASSYYSWGTDTQYF.

The CDR3 sequence: CATSRDERESETQYF. CDR3 nucleotides: TGTGCCACCAGCAGAGATGAAAGGGAAAGTGAGACCCAGTACTTC. This chain joins TRBV15 and TRBJ2-5, with D unclear. The V and J ends lost 0 bases and 5 bases respectively, with 13 bases between them. Germline V lookup: CDR1 LNHNV, CDR2 YYDKDF (reference sequence). CDR3 length: 15 residues.